This section outlines one T cell receptor beta chain sequence together with its context. Its antigen is unknown. These data are taken from a study of lymphopenia after photon versus proton radiotherapy. Sequenced by immunoSEQ multiplex PCR; TCRdb stores in-frame clones only, minus some. The table shows about 160,000 clones, with about nine tenths occurring only once. Study-wide points: Authors raise, but do not show, better survival with proton therapy. Oligoclonal CD8+ Temra expansion after nadir drove photon patients' diversity drop.

The CDR3 has 18 residues. Germline trimming cut 3 bases from V and 5 bases from J; bases unmatched to any gene: 10. Looked up from germline, CDR1 is LNHNV and CDR2 is YYDKDF (reference sequence). The sequence was obtained from a man over 45 with gastric cancer. J is TRBJ2-1 and V is TRBV15; 13 nucleotides line up with TRBD2. The sample was peripheral blood, taken from a patient treated with photon-based radiotherapy. The CDR3 protein is CATSRAPKTSGRHNEQFF. In DNA, the CDR3 is TGTGCCACCAGCAGGGCCCCAAAGACTAGCGGGAGGCACAATGAGCAGTTCTTC.